This T cell receptor beta chain is drawn from a study of shared clonotypes between healthy human individuals. Worth noting for this clone: What it binds is not known.

CDR3 size: 16 residues. Germline V CDR1 and CDR2: SGHAT, FQNNGV. Between the trimmed V and J ends, which lost 3 bases and 6 bases, there was a span of 21 bases. In replicate PCRs of sorted subsets, approximately 200 ng DNA, some 28,000 T cell genomes, was used. Method: immunoSEQ multiplex PCR; TCRdb's copy keeps in-frame clones and lacks some. Of 1,500,000 or so clones listed, roughly 98.5% are singletons. The study, taken as a whole, reports: Shared clonotypes across all four donors exceeded non-shared ones in generation probability.

The TCR comes from a man aged 30 to 39 in good health. The genes are TRBV11-2 and TRBJ2-7; no clear D gene. The sample consisted of naive CD4+ T cells sorted from blood. Subset reported: CD45RA+ positively selected. The CDR3 nucleotides are TGTGCCAGCAGCTTTCAGGTTTTAGGATATAAGTCCGAGCAGTACTTC. This codes for CASSFQVLGYKSEQYF.